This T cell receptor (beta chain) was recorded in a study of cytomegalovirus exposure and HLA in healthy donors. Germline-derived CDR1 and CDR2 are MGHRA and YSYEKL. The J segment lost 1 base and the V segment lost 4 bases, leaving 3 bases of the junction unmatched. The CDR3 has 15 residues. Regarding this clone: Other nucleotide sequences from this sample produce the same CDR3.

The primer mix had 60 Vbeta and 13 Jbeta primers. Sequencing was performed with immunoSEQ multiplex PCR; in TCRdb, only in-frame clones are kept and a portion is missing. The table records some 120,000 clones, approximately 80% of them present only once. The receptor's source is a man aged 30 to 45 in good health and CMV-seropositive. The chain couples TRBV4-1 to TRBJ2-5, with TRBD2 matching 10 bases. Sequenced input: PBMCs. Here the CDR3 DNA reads TGCGCCAGCAGCCGTAGGACTAGCGGCCAAGAGACCCAGTACTTC. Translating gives CASSRRTSGQETQYF.